This TCR beta chain was captured by sequencing in a study of high-grade serous ovarian cancer treatment subgroups. Study-level information: Mean per sample: around 14,000 reads, about 7,000 unique TCR beta rearrangements.

This clone showed up just a few times. The antigen remains unidentified. General study findings and limits: Repertoire analysis covered CDR3 alone, not CDR1 or CDR2. Without spatial data, bulk sequencing limits insight into HGSC tumor diversity.

The tumor samples were collected prior to definitive surgery or chemotherapy. Per germline, CDR1 SQVTM and CDR2 ANQGSEA. J gave up 7 bases and V 3 bases, and 4 bases lay outside the gene matches. CDR3 size: 14 residues. Clones were read by immunoSEQ multiplex PCR, and TCRdb kept only the in-frame ones, dropping some. The sample yields 6,000 to 7,000 clones, under 85% seen once. Specimen: tumor tissue. The source is a human donor with high-grade serous ovarian cancer. The genes are TRBV29-1 and TRBJ1-4; 11 bases align to TRBD1. DNA of the CDR3: TGCAGCGTTGAGGCAGGACAGGGGGCTGAAAAACTGTTTTTT. Translating gives CSVEAGQGAEKLFF.